The clone carrying this TCR beta chain was seen a handful of times. The entry originates in a study of CD8+CD57+ T cells in acquired aplastic anemia. Both TCR beta VDJ combination and CDR3 sequence profiling were carried out. Genomic DNA was the template for this profiling. TCRdb re-analysed the reads in MiXCR, keeping a single row per CDR3 protein. The sample lists around 200,000 distinct CDR3 sequences; about 44% were seen once. Only patients with CD8+CD57+ cell expansion on flow cytometry were chosen for sequencing. CDR1 and CDR2 (germline): SGHTA, FQGNSA. The CDR3 is 12 amino acids. V gave up 3 bases and J gave up 5 bases, with 8 bases separating them.

Specimen: sorted CD4+, CD8+, or CD8+CD57+ T cells (not recorded which) from PBMCs. V gene TRBV7-2 combines with J gene TRBJ2-7; possible D gene TRBD1, 5 bases. The sequence derives from a human donor with aplastic anemia. The chain's CDR3 is CASSFIGDEQYF. The CDR3 nucleotides read TGTGCCAGCAGCTTCATAGGGGACGAGCAGTACTTC.